This T cell receptor (beta chain) was identified during a study of blood T cell repertoires in COVID-19 (dated by TCRdb to the early 2020s). Regarding the research as a whole: Samples covering the acute and convalescent phases of COVID-19 were provided by collaborators in the United States, Italy and Spain. The material from the prospective study consisted of cDNA or gDNA derived from T cells, B-cell-depleted T cells, or PBMCs. Deeply sampled blood TCRbeta repertoires from subjects exposed to, actively infected with, or recovered from COVID-19 were included in the dataset. The repertoires were made available in a free public database intended to serve as a resource for research on the immune response to SARS-CoV-2. Samples were obtained from the ongoing ImmuneRACE study (first 160 participants) and from 1,254 subjects provided by 6 global collaborators. A de-identified subject ID, COVID-19 status, age in years and sex were almost always included in the sample metadata. HLA class I and class II types, where available, came from metadata supplied by the sample provider rather than from assay-based typing.

A remark on this clone: The target of this receptor is not known. Base quality data are lacking; no much larger clone is found one base away.

At the junction V is shortened by 0 bases and J by 4 bases, with 6 bases in between. The germline V gene (reference sequence) gives CDR1 as LGHDT and CDR2 as YNNKEL. CDR3 length: 14 amino acids, cysteine to phenylalanine. Here the CDR3 DNA is all that survives: 42 bases in frame from base 1. The collaborating institutions used their own protocols to collect whole blood in K2EDTA tubes. For TCRbeta analysis, collaborators shipped samples as frozen whole blood, isolated PBMCs, or DNA extracted from either of those sample types. The investigation overall reported the following: The amount of clinical and demographic metadata varied by source and participant and was provided uncurated.

The immunoSEQ Assay, a bias-controlled multiplex PCR, was used to amplify TCRbeta CDR3 regions from genomic DNA. In the source study's methods: The number of nucleated cells in each sample was estimated from the amplification of reference gene primers within the assay. To quantify the absolute abundance of each unique TCRbeta CDR3 rearrangement, sequence reads were collapsed and filtered. Productive Simpson clonality was computed per sample as the square root of Simpson's diversity index over productive rearrangements. TCRdb provides this immuneACCESS table in a form limited to in-frame rearrangements. Some clones are lacking; in checked studies, under half of them reflect an unresolved V gene, and why the rest are absent is not known. The V and J calls and clone size come from that table; D and trimming were worked out from the DNA. This sample is represented by about 150,000 clones; about 80% of them were singletons. The ten largest clones take up approximately 32% of the sample.

This chain is built from TRBV3-1 (or the pseudogene TRBV3-2) and TRBJ2-2, with no confidently assigned D gene. This sequence was found in a woman aged 60 to 75 with acute or convalescent COVID-19. Input material: peripheral blood. DNA sequence: TGTGCCAGCAGCCAAGATGTGAGCACCGGGGAGCTGTTTTTT. Protein translation: CASSQDVSTGELFF.